The 27 T cell receptor beta chains given below trace back to one sample, sequenced in a study of cytomegalovirus exposure and HLA in healthy donors. Primers included in the PCR were 60 Vbeta and 13 Jbeta primers. The method was immunoSEQ multiplex PCR; TCRdb's version includes in-frame clones alone and lacks a portion of them. The sample has 130,000 to 150,000 clones, around 80% seen once. The specimen sequenced was PBMCs. The receptor source for this set is a female donor in good health and CMV-seronegative.

Only a few counts were recorded for this clone. This chain links TRBV28 with TRBJ2-3; 8 bases are a match to TRBD1. Germline CDR1 MDHEN, CDR2 SYDVKM. V trimming: 5 bases; J trimming: 2 bases; junction bases outside the gene matches: 3. The CDR3 totals 14 residues. The chain's CDR3 is CASSRTGTTDTQYF. CDR3 nucleotides: TGTGCCAGCAGTCGGACAGGGACCACAGATACGCAGTATTTT.

This clone has only a few counts. The chain uses TRBV27 and TRBJ1-4, with no clear D. CDR3 length equals 13 residues. Germline CDR1 reads MNHEY; CDR2 reads SMNVEV (reference sequence). Trimming stripped 4 bases from V and 3 bases from J, with 6 bases between. The CDR3 sequence is CASSSLANEKLFF. In DNA form, the CDR3 reads TGTGCCAGCAGTTCCCTAGCTAATGAAAAACTGTTTTTT.

The rearrangement links TRBV18 to TRBJ2-5; possible D gene TRBD2, 6 bases. Germline V gene data show CDR1 as KGHSH and CDR2 as LQKENI. The CDR3 covers 13 residues. Trimming left V 4 bases short and J 5 bases short, with 11 bases between. In DNA form, the CDR3 reads TGTGCCAGCTCACGGGACCGGGAGGAGACCCAGTACTTC. The encoded protein is CASSRDREETQYF.

This clone was recorded once. The chain recombines TRBV4-1 with TRBJ1-6, with D uncertain. The CDR3 extends over 16 amino acids. V lost 0 bases, J lost 9 bases, and 15 bases lay in between. Germline CDR1 is MGHRA and CDR2 is YSYEKL. CDR3 loop: CASSQETKVLISPLHF. The CDR3 nucleotides are TGCGCCAGCAGCCAAGAGACTAAGGTTCTAATTTCACCCCTCCACTTT.

The chain links TRBV6-1 to TRBJ2-3; 15 bases match TRBD2. The CDR3 spans 17 residues. V gave up 0 bases and J gave up 8 bases; unmatched junction bases: 6. Germline-derived CDR1 and CDR2 are MNHNS and SASEGT. CDR3: CASSEAESGLAGGTQYF. CDR3 nucleotide sequence: TGTGCCAGCAGTGAAGCCGAGTCGGGACTAGCGGGGGGTACGCAGTATTTT.

The chain employs TRBV28 and TRBJ1-3; D not certain. Germline CDR1 MDHEN, CDR2 SYDVKM. V lost 3 bases, J lost 0 bases, and 18 bases lay in between. The CDR3 covers 18 residues. CDR3 coding DNA: TGTGCCAGCAGTTTTCACAAATTCGGGCGGGGCTCTGGAAACACCATATATTTT. As protein: CASSFHKFGRGSGNTIYF.

A few counts support this clone. Written as DNA, the CDR3 is TGTGCCAGTATGGCGGGACTATTTAACACCGGGGAGCTGTTTTTT. Protein product: CASMAGLFNTGELFF. J is TRBJ2-2 and V is TRBV19; 7 nucleotides match TRBD2. Germline V gene lookup returns CDR1 LNHDA and CDR2 SQIVND (reference sequence). CDR3 length: 15 amino acids. J was trimmed by 2 bases and V by 7 bases; bases with no gene match: 7.

The chain joins TRBV30 to TRBJ1-1, with a tentative D call TRBD1 (6 bases). Per the germline V gene, CDR1 is GTSNPN and CDR2 is SVGIG (reference sequence). CDR3 length equals 18 residues. The germline V and J ends were trimmed by 2 bases and 0 bases, with 22 bases remaining between them. The CDR3 nucleotides are TGTGCCTGGAGTAGTGGCCCGACAGGCCGTTACGTGAACACTGAAGCTTTCTTT. Its translation is CAWSSGPTGRYVNTEAFF.

In nucleotides, the CDR3 is TGTGCCAGCAGCTCGGGACTAGCGGGCCGTAGCTCCTACAATGAGCAGTTCTTC. Its protein product is CASSSGLAGRSSYNEQFF. The chain has TRBV7-9 and TRBJ2-1; 12 nucleotides agree with TRBD2. This CDR3 contains 18 residues. CDR1 is SEHNR, CDR2 FQNEAQ, per germline (reference sequence). Losses at the gene ends were 4 bases for V and 0 bases for J; bases not matched to a gene: 7.

The rearrangement uses TRBV5-1 and TRBJ1-1; D may be TRBD1 (6 bases). This CDR3 has 15 residues. V was shortened by 4 bases and J by 6 bases, with 19 bases between the two germline ends. CDR1 is SGHRS and CDR2 is YFSETQ in the germline V gene. The CDR3 region is CASSTGVTGSSEAFF. Here the CDR3 DNA reads TGCGCCAGCAGCACCGGAGTAACAGGGAGCTCTGAAGCTTTCTTT.

The chain carries TRBV5-1 and TRBJ1-1; D is unclear. Germline values: CDR1 SGHRS, CDR2 YFSETQ. This CDR3 spans 14 amino acids. Deletions cut 4 bases from V and 1 base from J, with 11 bases between. The CDR3: CASSNPTRNTEAFF. The CDR3 nucleotides are TGCGCCAGCAGCAACCCGACACGGAACACTGAAGCTTTCTTT.

The sample holds a few counts of this clone. The rearrangement links TRBV5-1 to TRBJ2-1; 11 bases map to TRBD2. CDR3 length equals 15 residues. Germline-derived CDR1 and CDR2 are SGHRS and YFSETQ. V dropped 2 bases and J dropped 6; count of bases not matched to a gene: 4. Written as DNA, the CDR3 is TGCGCCAGCAGCTTTACCGGGACTAGCGGCAATGAGCAGTTCTTC. Protein: CASSFTGTSGNEQFF.

The V and J genes are TRBV29-1 and TRBJ2-5, with no clear D. Trimming cost V 3 bases and J 2 bases, with 7 bases left between them. The CDR3 has 12 residues. CDR1 SQVTM and CDR2 ANQGSEA come from the germline V gene. The CDR3: CSVDGGQETQYF. CDR3 sequence (DNA): TGCAGCGTTGACGGCGGACAAGAGACCCAGTACTTC. Supplemented by reference TRBV29-1 and TRBJ2-5, the full variable domain reads SAVISQKPSRDICQRGTSLTIQCQVDSQVTMMFWYRQQPGQSLTLIATANQGSEATYESGFVIDKFPISRPNLTFSTLTVSNMSPEDSSIYLCSVDGGQETQYFGPGTRLLVL.

The J gene is TRBJ1-2, the V gene TRBV30; weak D call: TRBD1 (5 bases). Germline assignment: CDR1 GTSNPN and CDR2 SVGIG (reference sequence). CDR3 length: 12 residues. V shed 1 base and J shed 6 bases, with 9 bases lying between them. CDR3 DNA: TGTGCCTGGAGTGAGCAGGGTAATGGCTACACCTTC. It translates to CAWSEQGNGYTF.

The J gene is TRBJ1-1, the V gene TRBV10-1; perhaps TRBD1 as D (5 bases). The length of the CDR3 is 15 residues. The V gene lost 5 bases and the J gene lost 5 bases, with 18 bases spanning the gap. In germline, CDR1 is WNHNN, CDR2 SYGVQD (reference sequence). CDR3 sequence reads: CASSPIRAEGTEAFF. CDR3 bases: TGCGCCAGCAGTCCAATAAGGGCGGAGGGGACTGAAGCTTTCTTT.

This chain uses TRBV11-3 with TRBJ2-2, with 7 bases lining up with TRBD2. CDR3 length equals 15 residues. Unmatched junction bases numbered 4, after V lost 5 bases and J lost 1 base. CDR1 SGHNT and CDR2 YENEEA come from the germline V gene. CDR3 coding DNA: TGTGCCAGCAGCGCGGGAGATTTGAACACCGGGGAGCTGTTTTTT. Its protein product is CASSAGDLNTGELFF.

The chain is built from TRBV27 and TRBJ1-6; 7 nucleotides line up with TRBD1. Trimming at V came to 6 bases and at J to 6 bases, leaving 5 bases not matched to a gene. The CDR3 extends over 14 amino acids. Germline CDR1 MNHEY, CDR2 SMNVEV (reference sequence). CDR3 in DNA: TGTGCCAGCAGACAGGGGATCGCTAATTCACCCCTCCACTTT. It codes for CASRQGIANSPLHF.

The chain combines TRBV5-1 with TRBJ1-1; TRBD1 matches at 9 bases. The germline CDR1 and CDR2 sequences are SGHRS and YFSETQ. This CDR3 comprises 16 residues. V trimming: 4 bases; J trimming: 0 bases; junction bases outside the gene matches: 7. CDR3 residues: CASSPIGQGMNTEAFF. The CDR3 coding sequence is TGCGCCAGCAGCCCGATCGGACAGGGGATGAACACTGAAGCTTTCTTT.

This chain joins TRBV4-1 and TRBJ2-6, with TRBD2 identical over 7 bases. The length of the CDR3 is 19 residues. V lost 1 base, J lost 2 bases, and 11 bases stayed unmatched. CDR1 MGHRA and CDR2 YSYEKL come from the germline V gene. The CDR3 is CASSQVRDRGEPGANVLTF. For the CDR3, the DNA is TGCGCCAGCAGCCAAGTCCGGGACCGGGGGGAGCCTGGGGCCAACGTCCTGACTTTC.

This chain joins TRBV9 and TRBJ1-6; 7 nucleotides align to TRBD1. The CDR3 contains 14 residues. V dropped 5 bases and J dropped 8; count of bases not matched to a gene: 7. Per the germline V gene, CDR1 is SGDLS and CDR2 is YYNGEE. Written as DNA, the CDR3 is TGTGCCAGCAGTAAAACAGGGGACTATTCACCCCTCCACTTT. Residues: CASSKTGDYSPLHF. Full variable domain (remainder filled in from reference TRBV9 and TRBJ1-6): DSGVTQTPKHLITATGQRVTLRCSPRSGDLSVYWYQQSLDQGLQFLIQYYNGEERAKGNILERFSAQQFPDLHSELNLSSLELGDSALYFCASSKTGDYSPLHFGNGTRLTVT.

This rearrangement joins TRBV5-6 to TRBJ2-5, with 8 bases fitting TRBD1. The germline CDR1 and CDR2 sequences are SGHDT and YYEEEE. The CDR3 spans 16 residues. The J segment lost 4 bases and the V segment lost 4 bases, leaving 12 bases of the junction unmatched. The CDR3 sequence is CASSRRQGIIRETQYF. DNA for the CDR3: TGTGCCAGCAGCCGGCGACAGGGGATTATTAGAGAGACCCAGTACTTC. Using reference TRBV5-6 and TRBJ2-5 for the parts outside the CDR3, the full variable domain is DAGVTQSPTHLIKTRGQQVTLRCSPKSGHDTVSWYQQALGQGPQFIFQYYEEEERQRGNFPDRFSGHQFPNYSSELNVNALLLGDSALYLCASSRRQGIIRETQYFGPGTRLLVL.

The chain joins TRBV27 to TRBJ2-1; D perhaps matches TRBD1 (6 bases). Germline CDR1 is MNHEY and CDR2 is SMNVEV (reference sequence). Trimming took 5 bases from V and 4 from J, leaving 18 bases between them. The CDR3 totals 16 residues. CDR3 bases: TGTGCCAGCAGTGCAAGGGGGAGTCTCTCATACAATGAGCAGTTCTTC. This codes for CASSARGSLSYNEQFF.

On this clone: Other DNA sequences in the sample encode the same CDR3. V is TRBV29-1 and J is TRBJ2-2; D uncertain. Germline V gene data show CDR1 as SQVTM and CDR2 as ANQGSEA. This CDR3 has 11 residues. V gave up 6 bases and J gave up 1 base, with 3 bases separating them. CDR3 bases: TGCAGCGTCCAGAACACCGGGGAGCTGTTTTTT. Translated: CSVQNTGELFF.

This clone came up once. J is TRBJ1-2 and V is TRBV30, with D perhaps matching TRBD1 (6 bases). Germline assignment: CDR1 GTSNPN and CDR2 SVGIG (reference sequence). The CDR3 has 14 amino acids. Deletions cut 2 bases from V and 7 bases from J, with 17 bases between. The CDR3 nucleotides are TGTGCCTGGAGTCGCCAGCCCCGAGGGGGTGGCTACACCTTC. Amino acids: CAWSRQPRGGGYTF.

The V gene is TRBV28, the J gene TRBJ1-3; D perhaps matches TRBD1 (5 bases). Trimming cost V 10 bases and J 0 bases, with 13 bases left between them. Germline CDR1 and CDR2: MDHEN and SYDVKM. The CDR3 runs to 14 residues. CDR3: CATVDSNSGNTIYF. Written as DNA, the CDR3 is TGTGCCACCGTTGACAGTAACTCTGGAAACACCATATATTTT.

CDR3 sequence: CASSPAGAGNTIYF. DNA for the CDR3: TGTGCCAGCAGCCCCGCAGGGGCTGGAAACACCATATATTTT. This chain links TRBV9 with TRBJ1-3; D perhaps matches TRBD1 (6 bases). The germline V gene has CDR1 SGDLS and CDR2 YYNGEE. V dropped 4 bases and J dropped 2 bases, with 10 bases sitting between them. The CDR3 runs 14 residues.

The chain combines TRBV27 with TRBJ2-1, with 7 bases aligning to TRBD2. The CDR3 totals 17 residues. The J segment lost 0 bases and the V segment lost 2 bases, leaving 7 bases of the junction unmatched. CDR1 is MNHEY and CDR2 is SMNVEV in the germline V gene (reference sequence). This CDR3 is CASSLVGTGGSYNEQFF. The CDR3 bases are TGTGCCAGCAGTTTAGTAGGAACGGGAGGCTCCTACAATGAGCAGTTCTTC.